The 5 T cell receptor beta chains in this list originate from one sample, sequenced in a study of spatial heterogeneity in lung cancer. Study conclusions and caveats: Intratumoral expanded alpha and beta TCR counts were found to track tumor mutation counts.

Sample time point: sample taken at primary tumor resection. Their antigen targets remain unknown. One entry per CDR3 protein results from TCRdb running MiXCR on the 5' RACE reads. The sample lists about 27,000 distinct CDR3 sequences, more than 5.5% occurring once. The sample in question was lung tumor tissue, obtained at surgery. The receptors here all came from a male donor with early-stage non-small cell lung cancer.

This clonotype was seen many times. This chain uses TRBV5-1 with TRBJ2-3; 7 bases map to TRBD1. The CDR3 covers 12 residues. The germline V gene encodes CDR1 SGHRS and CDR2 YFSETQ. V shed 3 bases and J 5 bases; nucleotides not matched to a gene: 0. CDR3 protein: CASSYRGDTQYF. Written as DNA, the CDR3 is TGCGCCAGCAGCTACAGGGGAGATACGCAGTATTTT.

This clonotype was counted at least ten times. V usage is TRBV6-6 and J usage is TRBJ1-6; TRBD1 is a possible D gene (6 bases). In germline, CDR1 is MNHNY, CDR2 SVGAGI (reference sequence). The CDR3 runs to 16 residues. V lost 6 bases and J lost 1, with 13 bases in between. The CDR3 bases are TGTGCCAGCAGGCCAACGACAGGTTCCTATAATTCACCCCTCCACTTT. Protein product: CASRPTTGSYNSPLHF.

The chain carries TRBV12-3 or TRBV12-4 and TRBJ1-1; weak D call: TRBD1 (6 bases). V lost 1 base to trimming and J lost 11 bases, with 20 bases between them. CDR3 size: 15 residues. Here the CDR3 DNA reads TGTGCCAGCAGTTTAGATGTGGGGGCGCTTTATTTGGCTTTCTTT. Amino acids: CASSLDVGALYLAFF.

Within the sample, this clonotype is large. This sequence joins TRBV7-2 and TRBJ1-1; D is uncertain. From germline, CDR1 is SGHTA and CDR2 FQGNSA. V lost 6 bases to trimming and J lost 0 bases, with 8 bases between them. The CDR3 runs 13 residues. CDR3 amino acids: CASRREMNTEAFF. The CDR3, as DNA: TGTGCCAGCAGACGGGAGATGAACACTGAAGCTTTCTTT.

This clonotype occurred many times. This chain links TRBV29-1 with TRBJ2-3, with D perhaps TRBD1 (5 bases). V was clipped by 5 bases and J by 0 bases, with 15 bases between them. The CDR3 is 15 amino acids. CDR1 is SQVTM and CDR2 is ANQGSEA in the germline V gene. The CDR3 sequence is CSVLDVGLSTDTQYF. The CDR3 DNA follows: TGCAGCGTTTTGGATGTGGGGCTAAGCACAGATACGCAGTATTTT.